This T cell receptor beta chain derives from a study of T cells in Graves' hyperthyroidism and ophthalmopathy. Stability of Graves' hyperthyroidism was defined as absent ophthalmopathy progression within 18 months. Researchers barred patients who had uncontrolled infection, other autoimmune disease, pregnancy or lactation. Each diagnosis was grounded in clinical symptoms, serum thyroxine and TRAb, thyroid ultrasound, and orbital computed tomography. Amplification of TCR beta CDR3 regions used RNA as the template. The HTBI primer set served for first-round RT-PCR of the TCR CDR3. Each CDR3 protein gets one entry after TCRdb re-called the multiplex PCR reads with MiXCR. The profile shows 45,000 to 50,000 distinct CDR3 sequences, more than 40% of them singletons. In its sample, this clonotype was seen many times. Its antigen is not known. Study-level points and caveats: Within blood appeared most thyroid clonotypes that had expanded above 0.001.

The CDR3 spans 11 residues. V was shortened by 3 bases and J by 4 bases, with 4 bases between the two germline ends. CDR1 MNHNS and CDR2 SASEGT come from the germline V gene. The chain has TRBV6-1 and TRBJ2-7; no firm D call. Sequenced material: peripheral blood or thyroid tissue (not recorded which). This clonotype was obtained from a woman between 50 and 59 years old with Graves' hyperthyroidism. The DNA of the CDR3 is TGTGCCAGCAGTGATGGGTACGAGCAGTACTTC. Translation: CASSDGYEQYF.